Sequencing of this T cell receptor (beta chain) was carried out in a study of T-cell memory formation after mild COVID-19. In the study overall: TCR clusters showed largely donor specificity.

Notes on the study in general: Certain responding clones were present in pre-infection memory, suggesting participation of cross-reactive memory. Shrinking CD4+ clones resided mostly in CM and EM, and CD8+ ones in EMRA.

Sample barcodes and UMIs were carried by the TCR alpha and TCR beta cDNA libraries that 5'RACE generated with constant-segment primers. TCRdb re-derived calls from the 5' RACE reads in MiXCR, one entry per CDR3 protein. The table lists 410,000 or so distinct CDR3 sequences, around 22% of them singletons. Comment on this clonotype: Its specificity is not known.

The sample comprised PBMCs or a T cell subset sorted from them (not recorded which). The receptor comes from an adult woman who had mild COVID-19 (a few samples of this study predate the infection). Cell type and time point are not known.

The CDR3 region is CATSGDDVLDGYTF. In nucleotides, the CDR3 is TGTGCCACCAGTGGAGACGACGTGTTAGATGGCTACACCTTC. The chain uses TRBV24-1 and TRBJ1-2; D remains ambiguous. The CDR3 has 14 residues. Trimming left V 5 bases short and J 6 bases short, with 15 bases between. The germline gives CDR1 KGHDR, CDR2 SFDVKD.